This T cell receptor beta chain was sequenced during a study of control samples from healthy donors and cancer patients. This CDR3 spans 14 amino acids. V was cut by 4 bases and J by 5 bases, with 15 bases left in between. Germline lookup yields CDR1 SGHRS and CDR2 YFSETQ. TCRdb keeps only in-frame clones here, not all; method: immunoSEQ multiplex PCR. This table has tens of thousands of clones, approximately 90% appearing once. The source is a woman in her sixties with head and neck cancer. This chain links TRBV5-1 with TRBJ1-1, with D uncertain. Sequenced: PBMCs. CDR3 coding DNA: TGCGCCAGCAGCGCCGGACGGGGTTGGACTGAAGCTTTCTTT. Its translation: CASSAGRGWTEAFF.